One and the same sample provided the 30 T cell receptor beta chains below, sequenced in a study of early T cells in non-severe SARS-CoV-2 infection. A single record per CDR3 protein comes from TCRdb applying MiXCR to the 5' RACE reads. Here the sample spans approximately 60,000 distinct CDR3 sequences, around 13% being singletons. The specimen sequenced was whole blood. Receptors were obtained from an adult who was a healthcare worker with PCR-confirmed SARS-CoV-2 infection or an uninfected control (not recorded which).

This clonotype was counted a few times. The chain uses TRBV5-4 and TRBJ2-2; D remains unclear. Trimming stripped 4 bases from V and 4 bases from J, with 14 bases between. CDR1 SGHNT and CDR2 YYREEE come from the germline V gene (reference sequence). This CDR3 contains 15 residues. This chain's CDR3 is CASSPEPRGTGELFF. CDR3 in DNA: TGTGCCAGCAGCCCAGAACCACGCGGCACCGGGGAGCTGTTTTTT.

The chain's CDR3 is CSVAEGKGYEQYF. As DNA, the CDR3 is TGCAGCGTTGCGGAGGGAAAAGGGTACGAGCAGTACTTC. The rearrangement uses TRBV29-1 and TRBJ2-7; weak D call: TRBD2 (6 bases). CDR1 is SQVTM, CDR2 ANQGSEA, per germline. This CDR3 is 13 amino acids long. Trimming shortened V by 4 bases and J by 4 bases, and 14 bases separated the two germline ends.

This clonotype has at least ten counts. The genes are TRBV7-9 and TRBJ2-7, with D uncertain. The germline V gene has CDR1 SEHNR and CDR2 FQNEAQ (reference sequence). The CDR3 totals 13 residues. V was pared by 5 bases and J by 3 bases, with 11 bases between. As DNA, the CDR3 is TGTGCCAGCAGCAAGACGGTAATCTACGAGCAGTACTTC. Translated, it gives CASSKTVIYEQYF.

Many counts were recorded for this clonotype. V gene TRBV18 combines with J gene TRBJ1-2; D unresolved. The CDR3 loop spans 13 amino acids. The germline gives CDR1 KGHSH, CDR2 LQKENI. Trimming removed 3 bases from V and 2 bases from J, with 7 bases in between. As DNA, the CDR3 is TGTGCCAGCTCACCTGAGACCAACTATGGCTACACCTTC. Protein: CASSPETNYGYTF.

This clonotype occurred many times. The V call is TRBV18, the J call TRBJ1-1; D is possibly TRBD1 (6 bases). The CDR3 extends over 16 amino acids. Germline V gene lookup returns CDR1 KGHSH and CDR2 LQKENI. The V gene lost 3 bases and the J gene lost 0 bases, with 14 bases spanning the gap. In DNA, the CDR3 is TGTGCCAGCTCACCCCTGAGGGGGGGGATGAACACTGAAGCTTTCTTT. Protein sequence: CASSPLRGGMNTEAFF.

The chain is built from TRBV2 and TRBJ2-1; 7 bases line up with TRBD1. J gave up 4 bases and V 6 bases, and 3 bases lay outside the gene matches. The germline gives CDR1 SNHLY, CDR2 FYNNEI. CDR3 length: 13 amino acids. CDR3 nucleotide sequence: TGTGCCAGCAGCCGGGACAGTTACAATGAGCAGTTCTTC. It encodes CASSRDSYNEQFF. Supplemented by reference TRBV2 and TRBJ2-1, the full variable domain reads EPEVTQTPSHQVTQMGQEVILRCVPISNHLYFYWYRQILGQKVEFLVSFYNNEISEKSEIFDDQFSVERPDGSNFTLKIRSTKLEDSAMYFCASSRDSYNEQFFGPGTRLTVL.

In its sample, this clonotype was seen many times. This chain uses TRBV9 with TRBJ2-7; TRBD2 is a possible D gene (6 bases). This CDR3 is built from 14 residues. V was cut by 3 bases and J by 4 bases, with 14 bases left in between. Germline V gene lookup returns CDR1 SGDLS and CDR2 YYNGEE. The CDR3, as DNA: TGTGCCAGCAGCGGGAGGGACTCCTTATACGAGCAGTACTTC. Its protein product is CASSGRDSLYEQYF.

In its sample, this clonotype was seen a few times. The J gene is TRBJ1-1, the V gene TRBV6-5; tentative D call: TRBD1 (5 bases). Germline CDR1 MNHEY, CDR2 SVGAGI. The CDR3 is 16 residues long. V was trimmed by 7 bases and J by 1 base, leaving 19 bases between them. Written as DNA, the CDR3 is TGTGCCAGCAACAACCTGGGCGGGGGATCGAACACTGAAGCTTTCTTT. Protein product: CASNNLGGGSNTEAFF.

The table lists this clonotype with a few counts. The V call is TRBV10-3, the J call TRBJ1-5; possible D gene TRBD1, 5 bases. V gave up 6 bases and J gave up 5 bases, with 11 bases separating them. This CDR3 has 13 amino acids. Germline CDR1 ENHRY, CDR2 SYGVKD. The CDR3 bases are TGTGCCATCAGACCCCGGGACGATCAGCCCCAGCATTTT. Translating it yields CAIRPRDDQPQHF.

This clonotype showed up many times. The chain carries TRBV7-2 and TRBJ2-7; maybe TRBD2 (5 bases). The germline gives CDR1 SGHTA, CDR2 FQGNSA. The CDR3 has 13 amino acids. Between the trimmed V and J ends, which lost 6 bases and 4 bases, there was a span of 13 bases. The CDR3 DNA reads as TGTGCCAGCAGTCTCCCCGGGGATTACGAGCAGTACTTC. Residues: CASSLPGDYEQYF.

This clonotype came up a few times. The V and J genes are TRBV6-2 or TRBV6-3 and TRBJ1-5; D is ambiguous. V dropped 4 bases and J dropped 0 bases, with 7 bases sitting between them. CDR3 size: 14 residues. Germline V gene sequence: CDR1 MNHEY, CDR2 SVGEGT. The CDR3 sequence is CASSSKVSNQPQHF. For the CDR3, the DNA is TGTGCCAGCAGTTCCAAAGTTAGCAATCAGCCCCAGCATTTT.

A few counts support this clonotype. This chain joins TRBV20-1 and TRBJ1-6, with D perhaps TRBD1 (6 bases). The CDR3 spans 14 residues. Germline CDR1 DFQATT, CDR2 SNEGSKA (reference sequence). V lost 3 bases and J lost 9, with 15 bases in between. The CDR3 reads CSARGQGFTSPLHF. DNA of the CDR3: TGCAGTGCTAGGGGCCAGGGGTTTACTTCACCCCTCCACTTT.

There are a few counts of this clonotype. CDR3 bases: TGTGCCTGGGCGGACAGGGGGGCCACTGAAGCTTTCTTT. It codes for CAWADRGATEAFF. The V call is TRBV30, the J call TRBJ1-1, with TRBD1 matching 10 bases. After removal of 5 bases from V and 4 bases from J, the junction contained 4 bases not matched to a gene. The CDR3 covers 13 residues. The germline V gene has CDR1 GTSNPN and CDR2 SVGIG (reference sequence).

This clonotype was recorded a few times. The V call is TRBV7-9, the J call TRBJ1-5, with 7 bases lining up with TRBD1. This CDR3 is 13 amino acids long. V lost 8 bases to trimming and J lost 4 bases; unmatched junction nucleotides: 5. Germline V CDR1 and CDR2: SEHNR, FQNEAQ (reference sequence). The CDR3 nucleotides read TGTGCCAGCCAAAAGGGGGCGAATCAGCCCCAGCATTTT. Encoded protein: CASQKGANQPQHF.

This clonotype has a count of ten or more. The chain combines TRBV6-2 or TRBV6-3 with TRBJ2-4; unclear D gene. V lost 5 bases and J lost 8, with 13 bases in between. From germline, CDR1 is MNHEY and CDR2 SVGEGT. The CDR3 has 13 residues. This CDR3 is CASSPAAKYIQYF. The CDR3 DNA is TGTGCCAGCAGTCCCGCTGCTAAGTACATTCAGTACTTC.

This clonotype was recorded many times. The chain carries TRBV7-3 and TRBJ2-1; D call uncertain. The CDR3 totals 16 residues. The germline V gene has CDR1 SGHTA and CDR2 FQGTGA. V dropped 0 bases and J dropped 0 bases, with 9 bases sitting between them. Written as DNA, the CDR3 is TGTGCCAGCAGCTTAACTGTAGGAAGCTCCTACAATGAGCAGTTCTTC. It translates to CASSLTVGSSYNEQFF.

This clonotype was observed a handful of times. The V and J genes are TRBV20-1 and TRBJ1-2; unclear D gene. CDR1 DFQATT and CDR2 SNEGSKA come from the germline V gene (reference sequence). This CDR3 region has 11 residues. Trimming removed 3 bases from V and 4 bases from J, with 6 bases in between. DNA of the CDR3: TGCAGTGCTAGGACAAGCTATGGCTACACCTTC. This gives the protein CSARTSYGYTF.

This clonotype was detected a few times. This chain uses TRBV5-1 with TRBJ2-2; perhaps TRBD1 as D (6 bases). The germline CDR1 and CDR2 sequences are SGHRS and YFSETQ. The CDR3 extends over 18 amino acids. Deletions cut 3 bases from V and 7 bases from J, with 25 bases between. Here the CDR3 reads CASSYNSPGATLSGELFF. CDR3 DNA sequence: TGCGCCAGCAGCTATAACAGCCCAGGGGCAACTCTTAGCGGGGAGCTGTTTTTT.

The table lists this clonotype with many counts. The chain combines TRBV29-1 with TRBJ2-7; 11 nucleotides align to TRBD1. Trimming at V came to 7 bases and at J to 6 bases, leaving 5 bases not matched to a gene. Germline CDR1 and CDR2: SQVTM and ANQGSEA. The CDR3 is 12 amino acids. The CDR3 is CSAGQGEGEQYF. CDR3 coding DNA: TGCAGCGCGGGACAGGGGGAAGGCGAGCAGTACTTC.

This clonotype was counted ten times or more. The rearrangement joins TRBV25-1 to TRBJ2-7; D not certain. CDR3 length equals 15 residues. V was clipped by 2 bases and J by 0 bases, with 11 bases between them. Germline lookup yields CDR1 MGHDK and CDR2 SYGVNS. CDR3 coding DNA: TGTGCCAGCAGTGAAGGGCCCACCTCCTCCTACGAGCAGTACTTC. Its protein product is CASSEGPTSSYEQYF.

J is TRBJ2-1 and V is TRBV20-1; D perhaps matches TRBD1 (6 bases). CDR1 and CDR2 from the germline V gene are DFQATT and SNEGSKA (reference sequence). This CDR3 comprises 18 residues. Trimming shortened V by 4 bases and J by 0 bases, and 22 bases separated the two germline ends. The CDR3 loop reads CSAISSWGHFSSYNEQFF. DNA of the CDR3: TGCAGTGCTATCTCCTCCTGGGGACACTTCAGCTCCTACAATGAGCAGTTCTTC.

At least ten counts were recorded for this clonotype. J is TRBJ2-5 and V is TRBV6-5, with D tentatively TRBD2 (5 bases). The germline V gene has CDR1 MNHEY and CDR2 SVGAGI. The CDR3 loop spans 14 amino acids. V was cut by 5 bases and J by 1 base, with 11 bases left in between. CDR3 in DNA: TGTGCCAGCAGTGCGGGCGGCCTCCAAGAGACCCAGTACTTC. Translation: CASSAGGLQETQYF.

This clonotype was counted ten times or more. Compared with germline, one end of the junction differs, possibly owing to a read error. The chain has TRBV7-9 and TRBJ1-1; D call uncertain. The CDR3 extends over 12 amino acids. In germline, CDR1 is SEHNR, CDR2 FQNEAQ (reference sequence). CDR3 DNA: TGTGCCAGCAGTCAGTGGAACGCTGAAGCTTTCTTT. Protein product: CASSQWNAEAFF.

The V call is TRBV19, the J call TRBJ1-2; 7 nucleotides line up with TRBD1. The germline gives CDR1 LNHDA, CDR2 SQIVND (reference sequence). This CDR3 contains 14 residues. V shed 5 bases and J 2 bases; nucleotides not matched to a gene: 5. Here the CDR3 DNA reads TGTGCCAGTAGTGGTCCGGGACAGAACTATGGCTACACCTTC. It translates to CASSGPGQNYGYTF.

The sample holds many counts of this clonotype. This chain joins TRBV11-2 and TRBJ2-5, with D possibly matching TRBD2 (5 bases). CDR1 and CDR2 (germline): SGHAT, FQNNGV. Trimming left V 0 bases short and J 5 bases short, with 19 bases between. This CDR3 has 17 residues. The CDR3 DNA reads TGTGCCAGCAGCTTAGATCCACCTTGGGCCCCGGGGGAGACCCAGTACTTC. It encodes CASSLDPPWAPGETQYF.

This rearrangement joins TRBV2 to TRBJ2-5, with TRBD1 as a possible D gene (6 bases). The germline V gene has CDR1 SNHLY and CDR2 FYNNEI. Trimming cost V 6 bases and J 0 bases, with 8 bases left between them. The CDR3 has 13 residues. CDR3 nucleotides: TGTGCCAGCAGCCGGGACAACCAAGAGACCCAGTACTTC. Its protein product is CASSRDNQETQYF.

This clonotype was found a few times. The J gene is TRBJ2-7, the V gene TRBV11-2, with D possibly TRBD1 on 7 matching bases. V was cut by 1 base and J by 3 bases, with 13 bases left in between. CDR1 and CDR2 (germline): SGHAT, FQNNGV. The CDR3 consists of 15 residues. The CDR3 here is CASSLVAGGNYEQYF. The CDR3 coding sequence is TGTGCCAGCAGCTTAGTTGCAGGGGGGAACTACGAGCAGTACTTC.

This clonotype was counted a few times. The rearrangement links TRBV29-1 to TRBJ2-7, with D perhaps given as TRBD1 or TRBD2 (5 bases each). Germline CDR1 is SQVTM and CDR2 is ANQGSEA. V gave up 6 bases and J gave up 2 bases, with 11 bases separating them. The CDR3 has 12 amino acids. This CDR3 is CSVQTGPYEQYF. CDR3 sequence (DNA): TGCAGCGTGCAAACGGGACCCTACGAGCAGTACTTC.

This clonotype was seen many times. This chain connects TRBV5-1 to TRBJ1-2, with D hard to call. Germline CDR1 is SGHRS and CDR2 is YFSETQ. The V end was cut by 0 bases, the J end by 5 bases, with 8 bases between. The CDR3 has 13 amino acids. CDR3 nucleotide sequence: TGCGCCAGCAGCTTGGAGGGTTCTTATGGCTACACCTTC. This encodes CASSLEGSYGYTF.

This sequence joins TRBV10-3 and TRBJ2-2; D might be TRBD1 (6 bases). The CDR3 length is 13 residues. CDR1 is ENHRY, CDR2 SYGVKD, per germline. The germline V and J ends were trimmed by 3 bases and 6 bases, with 8 bases remaining between them. The CDR3 reads CAISDGGPGELFF. CDR3 sequence (DNA): TGTGCCATCAGTGATGGGGGCCCCGGGGAGCTGTTTTTT.